Below, 26 T cell receptor beta chains from the same sample are listed, as sequenced in a study of T cell clones after liver transplantation. TCRdb's copy holds only in-frame clones and misses some; the assay was immunoSEQ multiplex PCR. The table lists over 45,000 clones, about 67% of them singletons, with around 9.4% in the top ten. Sequenced material: CD4+ T cells from blood, taken around 52 months after liver transplant. These receptors all come from a human patient who received a liver transplant. Certain T cells may be donor cells from the graft.

J is TRBJ1-4 and V is TRBV9; TRBD1 agrees at 7 bases. The CDR3 has 14 amino acids. Looked up from germline, CDR1 is SGDLS and CDR2 is YYNGEE. V lost 3 bases, J lost 7 bases, and 6 bases stayed unmatched. The CDR3 region has the DNA TGTGCCAGCAGCGGACAAGGGGGCCGTGAAAAACTGTTTTTT. Translated: CASSGQGGREKLFF.

The chain links TRBV19 to TRBJ2-2, with D uncertain. Deletions cut 4 bases from V and 7 bases from J, with 19 bases between. Per the germline V gene, CDR1 is LNHDA and CDR2 is SQIVND (reference sequence). The CDR3 is 16 residues long. The CDR3 loop is CASSRAPRTVNGELFF. The CDR3 region has the DNA TGTGCCAGTAGTAGGGCCCCCCGGACGGTAAACGGGGAGCTGTTTTTT.

The rearrangement links TRBV19 to TRBJ1-1; 8 bases agree with TRBD1. The CDR3 runs to 14 residues. Per the germline V gene, CDR1 is LNHDA and CDR2 is SQIVND (reference sequence). With V trimmed by 4 bases and J by 12 bases, 13 bases remained unmatched. DNA of the CDR3: TGTGCCAGTAGTACTGGACAGGGTTCGGAGGGAACTTTCTTT. Translated, it gives CASSTGQGSEGTFF.

The chain has TRBV2 and TRBJ1-1, with D possibly being TRBD1 (6 bases). CDR1 is SNHLY, CDR2 FYNNEI, per germline. The CDR3 is 13 residues long. Trimming removed 6 bases at V and 4 bases at J, with 12 bases between. CDR3 in amino acids: CASRSAGVTEAFF. The DNA of the CDR3 is TGTGCCAGCAGAAGTGCAGGGGTCACTGAAGCTTTCTTT.

The table lists this clone with a few counts. The chain joins TRBV5-4 to TRBJ2-7; 13 nucleotides line up with TRBD2. This CDR3 has 14 residues. Trimming removed 4 bases from V and 7 bases from J; junction bases left unmatched: 5. Germline lookup yields CDR1 SGHNT and CDR2 YYREEE (reference sequence). The DNA of the CDR3 is TGTGCCAGCAGCCAGGGACTAGCGGGGTGGGAGCAGTACTTC. This codes for CASSQGLAGWEQYF. Full variable domain (rest looked up from reference TRBV5-4 and TRBJ2-7): ETGVTQSPTHLIKTRGQQVTLRCSSQSGHNTVSWYQQALGQGPQFIFQYYREEENGRGNFPPRFSGLQFPNYSSELNVNALELDDSALYLCASSQGLAGWEQYFGPGTRLTVT.

The chain is built from TRBV14 and TRBJ2-4; D is uncertain. The CDR3 is 14 amino acids. Trimming removed 4 bases at V and 0 bases at J, with 7 bases between. CDR1 and CDR2 from the germline V gene are SGHDN and FVKESK. The CDR3 loop is CASSRMGAKNIQYF. DNA for the CDR3: TGTGCCAGCAGCCGTATGGGAGCCAAAAACATTCAGTACTTC.

About this clone itself: Its ends do not fully match the called genes, so a read error is possible. This chain joins TRBV5-6 and TRBJ1-6; weak D call: TRBD1 (5 bases). CDR1 is SGHDT, CDR2 YYEEEE, per germline. This CDR3 is built from 17 residues. The CDR3 sequence is CASNLGSGGGYNSPLHF. The CDR3, as DNA: TGTGCCAGCAACTTGGGATCCGGGGGAGGCTATAATTCACCCCTCCACTTT.

The chain employs TRBV5-1 and TRBJ1-5; D is ambiguous. This CDR3 is 15 amino acids long. V was shortened by 0 bases and J by 3 bases, with 10 bases between the two germline ends. In germline, CDR1 is SGHRS, CDR2 YFSETQ. Here the CDR3 reads CASSLGQDPNQPQHF. The CDR3 bases are TGCGCCAGCAGCTTGGGGCAGGATCCCAATCAGCCCCAGCATTTT.

The V gene is TRBV7-2, the J gene TRBJ1-3; D is unclear. Germline V gives CDR1 SGHTA, CDR2 FQGNSA. Trimming stripped 3 bases from V and 1 base from J, with 7 bases between. The CDR3 runs 14 residues. The CDR3 region is CASSLAVSGNTIYF. The CDR3 DNA reads as TGTGCCAGCAGCTTGGCGGTATCTGGAAACACCATATATTTT.

This clone occurred a few times. The V and J genes are TRBV28 and TRBJ1-2; the D gene is possibly TRBD1 (5 bases). Per the germline V gene, CDR1 is MDHEN and CDR2 is SYDVKM. V lost 3 bases, J lost 3 bases, and 8 bases lay in between. This CDR3 is 13 amino acids long. CDR3 nucleotides: TGTGCCAGCAGTTTGGAGGGGTACTATGGCTACACCTTC. This translates into CASSLEGYYGYTF.

This rearrangement joins TRBV27 to TRBJ2-3; D is ambiguous. The V end lost 2 bases, the J end lost 2 bases, and 8 bases lay between the germline ends. The CDR3 length is 14 residues. Germline V gene lookup returns CDR1 MNHEY and CDR2 SMNVEV (reference sequence). CDR3: CASSLVRSTDTQYF. The CDR3 DNA sequence: TGTGCCAGCAGTTTAGTAAGGTCCACAGATACGCAGTATTTT.

The chain joins TRBV11-2 to TRBJ1-2; a possible D gene is TRBD1 (6 bases). The CDR3 spans 13 residues. Germline CDR1 is SGHAT and CDR2 is FQNNGV. V was trimmed by 5 bases and J by 0 bases, leaving 7 bases between them. The CDR3 loop reads CASSEGANYGYTF. In DNA form, the CDR3 reads TGTGCCAGCAGCGAGGGGGCTAACTATGGCTACACCTTC.

The genes are TRBV28 and TRBJ1-2; TRBD1 agrees at 8 bases. The CDR3 runs 14 residues. Germline lookup yields CDR1 MDHEN and CDR2 SYDVKM. J lost 8 bases, V lost 5 bases, and 10 bases had no gene match. In DNA, the CDR3 is TGTGCCAGCAGTCCCCCCCGGACAGGGAACGGCTACACCTTC. Its translation: CASSPPRTGNGYTF.

This chain uses TRBV6-1 with TRBJ1-6; D is unresolved. This CDR3 is 19 amino acids long. CDR1 is MNHNS, CDR2 SASEGT, per germline. Trimming took 1 base from V and 0 from J, leaving 16 bases between them. DNA for the CDR3: TGTGCCAGCAGTGAAGAAGGGAGTCACTCGAGCTCCTATAATTCACCCCTCCACTTT. Translation gives CASSEEGSHSSSYNSPLHF.

This clone was seen once. The chain is built from TRBV6-4 and TRBJ2-7, with 8 bases identical to TRBD1. From germline, CDR1 is MRHNA and CDR2 SNTAGT. With V trimmed by 5 bases and J by 7 bases, 13 bases remained unmatched. CDR3 length equals 15 residues. This CDR3 is CASSPGQGPAWEQYF. In DNA, the CDR3 is TGTGCCAGCAGTCCTGGACAGGGTCCTGCGTGGGAGCAGTACTTC.

The V gene is TRBV30, the J gene TRBJ2-7; D is perhaps TRBD1 or TRBD2 (5 bases each). This CDR3 is built from 13 residues. The germline V gene has CDR1 GTSNPN and CDR2 SVGIG (reference sequence). V was trimmed by 1 base and J by 2 bases, leaving 9 bases between them. CDR3 loop: CAWSGGMAYEQYF. The CDR3 coding sequence is TGTGCCTGGAGTGGGGGGATGGCCTACGAGCAGTACTTC.

The chain links TRBV6-6 to TRBJ1-2; maybe TRBD1 (6 bases). The V gene's germline CDR1 is MNHNY and CDR2 SVGAGI (reference sequence). This CDR3 is built from 14 residues. V lost 2 bases to trimming and J lost 6 bases, with 13 bases between them. In DNA form, the CDR3 reads TGTGCCAGCAGTTACCAGGGGCCACCCGATGGCTACACCTTC. Its protein product is CASSYQGPPDGYTF.

Turning to this clone: The sample holds other DNA sequences that translate to the same CDR3. The chain links TRBV19 to TRBJ2-2, with D unclear. This CDR3 comprises 14 residues. The germline gives CDR1 LNHDA, CDR2 SQIVND (reference sequence). The V and J ends lost 3 bases and 1 base respectively, with 6 bases between them. This CDR3 reads CASSISRNTGELFF. In DNA, the CDR3 is TGTGCCAGTAGTATCTCCAGGAACACCGGGGAGCTGTTTTTT.

The genes are TRBV13 and TRBJ1-2; D is perhaps TRBD1 (6 bases). The CDR3 runs 11 residues. V gave up 5 bases and J gave up 8 bases, with 9 bases separating them. From germline, CDR1 is PRHDT and CDR2 FYEKMQ (reference sequence). CDR3 protein: CASSGGGGYTF. In DNA form, the CDR3 reads TGTGCCAGCAGCGGGGGCGGCGGCTACACCTTC.

The V and J genes are TRBV7-9 and TRBJ2-1, with 12 bases matching TRBD1. The CDR3 contains 15 residues. With V trimmed by 5 bases and J by 7 bases, 6 bases remained unmatched. Germline V CDR1 and CDR2: SEHNR, FQNEAQ (reference sequence). The CDR3 region is CASSPGTGGTNEQFF. The CDR3 DNA sequence: TGTGCCAGCAGCCCTGGGACAGGGGGCACGAATGAGCAGTTCTTC.

By sample share, this clone is medium-sized. In nucleotides, the CDR3 is TGTGCCAGCAACCTAGGCCAGGGCGTAGGTGGGGCCAACGTCCTGACTTTC. It is translated as CASNLGQGVGGANVLTF. The rearrangement links TRBV25-1 to TRBJ2-6, with D tentatively TRBD1 (5 bases). Germline CDR1 reads MGHDK; CDR2 reads SYGVNS. This CDR3 comprises 17 residues. V was pared by 7 bases and J by 3 bases, with 19 bases between.

The chain combines TRBV7-3 with TRBJ2-7, with 9 positions matching TRBD1. Germline CDR1 reads SGHTA; CDR2 reads FQGTGA. V trimming: 4 bases; J trimming: 3 bases; junction bases outside the gene matches: 1. The CDR3 spans 13 residues. The CDR3 region is CASSWGQGYEQYF. The CDR3 DNA reads TGTGCCAGCAGCTGGGGACAGGGCTACGAGCAGTACTTC.

The chain uses TRBV30 and TRBJ2-7, with 8 bases aligning to TRBD2. CDR1 is GTSNPN, CDR2 SVGIG, per germline (reference sequence). CDR3 length: 17 amino acids. The V and J ends lost 1 base and 4 bases, in that order; junction bases with no gene match: 15. The CDR3 nucleotides read TGTGCCTGGAGTGGGACGGGAGGGAGGGCCCATCAGTACGAGCAGTACTTC. Translated: CAWSGTGGRAHQYEQYF.

The V and J genes are TRBV2 and TRBJ2-2; D is perhaps TRBD2 (6 bases). Germline V lookup: CDR1 SNHLY, CDR2 FYNNEI. V was pared by 6 bases and J by 7 bases, with 21 bases between. The CDR3 runs 16 residues. The CDR3 nucleotides read TGTGCCAGCAGGGAGTCTAGCGTTTCTTGGTTCGGGGAGCTGTTTTTT. This codes for CASRESSVSWFGELFF.

This clone was seen only a few times. The chain employs TRBV2 and TRBJ1-5; weak D call: TRBD1 (5 bases). The germline CDR1 and CDR2 sequences are SNHLY and FYNNEI. Trimming removed 4 bases at V and 1 base at J, with 14 bases between. The CDR3 contains 16 residues. CDR3 coding DNA: TGTGCCAGCAGTGCCCAGGGAGGGCGCAGCAATCAGCCCCAGCATTTT. Amino acids: CASSAQGGRSNQPQHF. Full variable domain (remainder filled in from reference TRBV2 and TRBJ1-5): EPEVTQTPSHQVTQMGQEVILRCVPISNHLYFYWYRQILGQKVEFLVSFYNNEISEKSEIFDDQFSVERPDGSNFTLKIRSTKLEDSAMYFCASSAQGGRSNQPQHFGDGTRLSIL.

The rearrangement uses TRBV25-1 and TRBJ2-1, with 12 nucleotides matching TRBD2. The CDR3 runs to 17 residues. Germline V lookup: CDR1 MGHDK, CDR2 SYGVNS. With V trimmed by 4 bases and J by 5 bases, 9 bases remained unmatched. CDR3: CASSVRKASGGDNEQFF. Here the CDR3 DNA reads TGTGCCAGCAGTGTCCGTAAGGCTAGCGGGGGGGACAATGAGCAGTTCTTC.